This is a list of T cell receptor beta chains from one sample in a study of cytomegalovirus exposure and HLA in healthy donors. Using immunoSEQ multiplex PCR, the repertoire was profiled, and TCRdb retains in-frame clones only, with some absent. Seen here are about 110,000 clones, over 65% observed once, and the top ten hold approximately 2.7%. What was sequenced was PBMCs. The receptors were sampled from a woman younger than 35 in good health and CMV-seronegative. The conserved cysteine and the conserved F or W are not part of the CDR3 here. The D gene is left open where the match is weak.

D,V,J,CDR3
NA,TRBV30,TRBJ1-1,AWLQKNTEAF
NA,TRBV15,TRBJ1-1,ATSRGGVRGTEAF
TRBD1,TRBV11-3,TRBJ2-5,ASSFGTTGGAGETQY
NA,TRBV11-3,TRBJ1-1,ASSSQGNTEAF
TRBD1,TRBV28,TRBJ1-1,ASMGTVAF
TRBD2,TRBV5-6,TRBJ2-1,ASSYILAGDFTEQF
NA,TRBV6-5,TRBJ1-1,ASSPEGGPTEAF
NA,TRBV9,TRBJ2-3,AGSLSTDTQY
TRBD1,TRBV27,TRBJ1-1,ASRVTGGTEAF
NA,TRBV6-5,TRBJ1-1,ASSYSRRVNTEAF
TRBD1,TRBV11-3,TRBJ2-1,ASSLTGGSRYNEQF
TRBD2,TRBV5-1,TRBJ2-3,ASSLDLAGSTDTQY
NA,TRBV27,TRBJ1-4,ASSFRIDEKLF
TRBD1,TRBV28,TRBJ1-4,ASSLAGTGEKLF
NA,TRBV2,TRBJ2-7,ASSEAGPQEEQY
TRBD2,TRBV28,TRBJ2-5,ASSRTSAQETQY
NA,TRBV6-5,TRBJ1-1,ASSSDRSQNTEAF
TRBD1,TRBV30,TRBJ1-5,AFTGDSNQPQH
NA,TRBV27,TRBJ1-1,ASSLSQGIDGMNTEAF
NA,TRBV5-8,TRBJ1-1,ASSFRRGTEAF
TRBD2,TRBV14,TRBJ2-7,ASSQSGLAAYEQY
TRBD1,TRBV5-1,TRBJ2-7,ASSLFGQGDEQY
NA,TRBV28,TRBJ1-5,ASSVTGYNQPQH
TRBD1,TRBV20-1,TRBJ2-3,SASGTAHY
NA,TRBV9,TRBJ2-3,ASSEGLSTDTQY
NA,TRBV7-6,TRBJ1-3,ASSAQVGAKGNTIY
TRBD1,TRBV5-5,TRBJ1-5,ASSPTGDQPQH
TRBD1,TRBV18,TRBJ1-1,ASSLGQDTEAF
NA,TRBV18,TRBJ1-5,ASSPLGKIDQPQH
TRBD1,TRBV2,TRBJ1-5,ASSEGLGGRQPQH
TRBD1,TRBV15,TRBJ1-1,ATSRAGGTEAF
TRBD1,TRBV15,TRBJ1-5,ATSIETGGFNQPQH
TRBD2,TRBV6-6,TRBJ2-5,ASTRTSGSQETQY
TRBD2,TRBV4-2,TRBJ2-1,ASSQVAGEPNEQF
TRBD2,TRBV5-4,TRBJ2-3,ASSLPLAGGPTDTQY
NA,TRBV9,TRBJ1-1,ASSVATGDTEAF
TRBD2,TRBV5-4,TRBJ2-5,ASSPWGTSEQETQY
NA,TRBV7-2,TRBJ1-4,ASSLQGSGFNEKLF
NA,TRBV14,TRBJ2-3,ASSQRLSTDTQY
NA,TRBV4-1,TRBJ2-3,ASSQDRTVGSTDTQY
NA,TRBV11-3,TRBJ1-3,ASSPTSSGNTIY
NA,TRBV9,TRBJ1-4,ASSVGRDGPGKLF
TRBD1,TRBV5-1,TRBJ1-2,ASRTGRGGYT
NA,TRBV7-9,TRBJ2-6,ASSSRSGANVLT
NA,TRBV5-1,TRBJ1-4,ASSLAGYTNEKLF
NA,TRBV6-1,TRBJ1-1,ASRWSSEAF
NA,TRBV7-2,TRBJ1-1,ASGAEPWDTEAF
NA,TRBV11-2,TRBJ1-1,ASSLHPGRAMVAF
NA,TRBV4-3,TRBJ2-6,ASSQDGSSGANVLT
TRBD1,TRBV10-3,TRBJ2-3,AISMDRGITDTQY
NA,TRBV12-5,TRBJ2-2,ASGSMTGRTGELF
NA,TRBV11-2,TRBJ2-5,ASSLVYGETQY
TRBD1,TRBV18,TRBJ1-5,ASSQTGRTNQPQH
NA,TRBV2,TRBJ2-7,ASKSRERTYEQY
TRBD2,TRBV6-1,TRBJ2-7,ASTQTSLTRHEQY